These 11 T cell receptor beta chains came from one sample sequenced in a study of T cells in Graves' hyperthyroidism and ophthalmopathy. Using RNA transcripts as the source, TCR beta CDR3 regions were amplified. Initially, a first-round RT-PCR of the TCR CDR3 employed the HTBI primer set. A single record per CDR3 protein comes from TCRdb applying MiXCR to the multiplex PCR reads. There are a few hundred thousand distinct CDR3 sequences in the sample; about 45% occur only once, and about 45% lies in the top ten. The specimen was peripheral blood or thyroid tissue (not recorded which). The receptors here all came from an adult woman with Graves' disease, either hyperthyroidism or ophthalmopathy (not recorded which).

The chain couples TRBV10-3 to TRBJ1-1; D is unresolved. Germline V gene sequence: CDR1 ENHRY, CDR2 SYGVKD. The CDR3 sequence is 12 residues long. Trimming shortened V by 3 bases and J by 9 bases, and 11 bases separated the two germline ends. The CDR3 here is CAISDASRKAFF. The CDR3 nucleotides are TGTGCCATCAGTGATGCTTCTAGGAAAGCTTTCTTT.

This clonotype was observed a handful of times. This CDR3 reads CASSFQQGASVYGYTF. The CDR3 coding sequence is TGCGCCAGCAGCTTCCAACAGGGAGCTAGCGTTTACGGCTACACCTTC. J is TRBJ1-2 and V is TRBV5-1, with a possible D match to TRBD1 (6 bases). The length of the CDR3 is 16 residues. Trimming took 2 bases from V and 8 from J, leaving 22 bases between them. CDR1 and CDR2 from the germline V gene are SGHRS and YFSETQ.

V is TRBV2 and J is TRBJ1-4, with D uncertain. The CDR3 is 12 amino acids. Germline V gene lookup returns CDR1 SNHLY and CDR2 FYNNEI. Trimming left V 8 bases short and J 6 bases short, with 10 bases between. For the CDR3, the DNA is TGTGCCAGCGGAGCGAGAGATGAAAAACTGTTTTTT. It specifies CASGARDEKLFF.

This chain joins TRBV7-8 and TRBJ2-2; 7 bases align to TRBD1. Germline lookup yields CDR1 SGHVS and CDR2 FQNEAQ. J gave up 7 bases and V 1 base, and 9 bases lay outside the gene matches. This CDR3 is 16 amino acids long. The CDR3 DNA follows: TGTGCCAGCAGCTTAGATCGTACAGGGGTGGTCGGGGAGCTGTTTTTT. This codes for CASSLDRTGVVGELFF.

The chain recombines TRBV7-2 with TRBJ1-2; 7 nucleotides agree with TRBD1. This CDR3 comprises 15 residues. The J segment lost 6 bases and the V segment lost 5 bases, leaving 12 bases of the junction unmatched. Looked up from germline, CDR1 is SGHTA and CDR2 is FQGNSA. The CDR3 is CASSGRTGGENGYTF. As DNA, the CDR3 is TGTGCCAGCAGCGGCCGGACAGGCGGGGAGAATGGCTACACCTTC.

This clonotype is a singleton in its sample. The CDR3: CASSIRQQNTEAFF. The CDR3 nucleotides read TGTGCCAGTAGTATTCGACAGCAGAACACTGAAGCTTTCTTT. This chain links TRBV19 with TRBJ1-1, with D maybe TRBD1 (5 bases). CDR1 is LNHDA and CDR2 is SQIVND in the germline V gene (reference sequence). V was clipped by 3 bases and J by 1 base, with 9 bases between them. CDR3 length equals 14 residues.

On this clonotype: A much bigger clone sits one base away, suggesting this may be a read error. Because the CDR3 is missing its conserved closing phenylalanine or tryptophan, this is likely a read error. This chain joins TRBV6-2 or TRBV6-3 and TRBJ1-1; D is ambiguous. CDR1 is MNHEY and CDR2 is SVGEGT in the germline V gene. CDR3 length: 14 amino acids. Trimming stripped 2 bases from V and 1 base from J, with 8 bases between. The CDR3 coding sequence is TGTGCCAGCAGTTACGGAGTACGGAACACTGAAGCTTTCCTT. Its translation is CASSYGVRNTEAFL.

The DNA of the CDR3 is TGCAGCGTTTCGCCACTGAGCTCCTACGAGCAGTACTTC. Its protein is CSVSPLSSYEQYF. The V call is TRBV29-1, the J call TRBJ2-7; D remains ambiguous. Germline CDR1 and CDR2: SQVTM and ANQGSEA. The V gene lost 5 bases and the J gene lost 0 bases, with 11 bases spanning the gap. This CDR3 has 13 residues.

With regard to this clonotype: The junction departs from the called germline gene at one end, perhaps through a read error. CDR3 sequence: CAGSAGDGNQPQHF. The CDR3, as DNA: TGTGCCGGCAGCGCAGGGGACGGCAATCAGCCCCAGCATTTT. The V gene is TRBV9, the J gene TRBJ1-5, with a weak D call TRBD1 (6 bases). Germline CDR1 SGDLS, CDR2 YYNGEE. This CDR3 comprises 14 residues.

This clonotype came up a few times. The rearrangement joins TRBV5-1 to TRBJ2-7; 7 bases line up with TRBD2. Losses at the gene ends were 0 bases for V and 3 bases for J; bases not matched to a gene: 6. Germline-derived CDR1 and CDR2 are SGHRS and YFSETQ. The CDR3 has 15 amino acids. In DNA, the CDR3 is TGCGCCAGCAGCTTGGTCACTAGCGAAGGCTACGAGCAGTACTTC. The encoded protein is CASSLVTSEGYEQYF.

The CDR3 region has the DNA TGTGCCAGCAGCTTGTTTGGAGGGATGAACACCGGGGAGCTGTTTTTT. Amino acids: CASSLFGGMNTGELFF. The rearrangement links TRBV5-5 to TRBJ2-2, with a possible D match to TRBD2 (6 bases). Trimming pared 1 base from V and 1 base from J, leaving 11 bases between. The CDR3 extends over 16 amino acids. CDR1 is SGHKS, CDR2 YYEKEE, per germline (reference sequence).